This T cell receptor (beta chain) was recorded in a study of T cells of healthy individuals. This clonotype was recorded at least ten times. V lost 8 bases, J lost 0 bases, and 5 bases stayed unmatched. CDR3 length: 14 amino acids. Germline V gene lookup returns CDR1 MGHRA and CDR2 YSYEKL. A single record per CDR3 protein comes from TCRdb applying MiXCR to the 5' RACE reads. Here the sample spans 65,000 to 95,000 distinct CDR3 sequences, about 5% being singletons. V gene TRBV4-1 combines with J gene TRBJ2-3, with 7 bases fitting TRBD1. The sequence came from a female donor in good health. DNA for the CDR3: TGCGCCAGCCGTAGGACAGGTAGCACAGATACGCAGTATTTT. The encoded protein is CASRRTGSTDTQYF.